Below are 21 T cell receptor beta chains sequenced from a single sample in a study of blood T cell repertoires in COVID-19. Profiled with immunoSEQ multiplex PCR; TCRdb holds only in-frame clones, not every one. The sample carries about 190,000 clones, 70% to 85% recorded once. The sample was PBMCs or T cells enriched from blood (not recorded which). These receptors came from a young woman who had recovered from COVID-19.

The gene calls are TRBV15 and TRBJ1-5; perhaps TRBD1 as D (6 bases). Germline V gene lookup returns CDR1 LNHNV and CDR2 YYDKDF (reference sequence). There are 14 residues in the CDR3. V lost 1 base and J lost 7, with 11 bases in between. The CDR3 sequence is CATSRGGGRQPQHF. CDR3 DNA: TGTGCCACCAGCAGAGGGGGGGGGCGGCAGCCCCAGCATTTT.

The chain is built from TRBV5-1 and TRBJ1-1; maybe TRBD1 (5 bases). The CDR3 covers 14 residues. CDR1 is SGHRS and CDR2 is YFSETQ in the germline V gene. V shed 4 bases and J shed 7 bases, with 17 bases lying between them. The CDR3 protein is CASSPREVGYEAFF. Here the CDR3 DNA reads TGCGCCAGCAGCCCCAGGGAGGTGGGCTATGAAGCTTTCTTT.

This chain uses TRBV9 with TRBJ1-1, with 7 bases lining up with TRBD1. Germline CDR1 reads SGDLS; CDR2 reads YYNGEE. This CDR3 comprises 17 residues. V lost 1 base and J lost 1; bases outside the gene matches: 10. The CDR3: CASSVSTDRVRNTEAFF. The CDR3 bases are TGTGCCAGCAGCGTAAGCACCGACAGGGTAAGGAACACTGAAGCTTTCTTT.

The chain is built from TRBV28 and TRBJ1-1; D is possibly TRBD1 (5 bases). Trimming cost V 3 bases and J 4 bases, with 15 bases left between them. The CDR3 contains 15 residues. From germline, CDR1 is MDHEN and CDR2 SYDVKM. The CDR3 spells CASSFFRAGGTEAFF. In DNA, the CDR3 is TGTGCCAGCAGTTTTTTTCGCGCCGGGGGCACTGAAGCTTTCTTT.

The chain links TRBV10-1 to TRBJ1-6; D not certain. Deletions cut 0 bases from V and 9 bases from J, with 6 bases between. The CDR3 extends over 13 amino acids. CDR1 and CDR2 (germline): WNHNN, SYGVQD (reference sequence). The CDR3 DNA reads as TGCGCCAGCAGTGAGTCGAGCGGTTCACCCCTCCACTTT. It encodes CASSESSGSPLHF.

The chain is built from TRBV11-3 and TRBJ1-1; D is unresolved. Germline V gene data show CDR1 as SGHNT and CDR2 as YENEEA. The V end lost 3 bases, the J end lost 0 bases, and 5 bases lay between the germline ends. CDR3 length equals 13 residues. The DNA of the CDR3 is TGTGCCAGCAGCTTGGCCATGAACACTGAAGCTTTCTTT. Its translation is CASSLAMNTEAFF.

The chain carries TRBV10-3 and TRBJ1-1; 9 nucleotides line up with TRBD1. The CDR3 contains 14 residues. The germline V gene encodes CDR1 ENHRY and CDR2 SYGVKD. V lost 4 bases, J lost 5 bases, and 5 bases stayed unmatched. The CDR3 loop is CAISVTGGGTEAFF. CDR3 DNA: TGTGCCATCAGTGTTACAGGGGGCGGTACTGAAGCTTTCTTT.

This chain links TRBV28 with TRBJ1-4; possible D gene TRBD1, 5 bases. The CDR3 is 15 residues long. Per the germline V gene, CDR1 is MDHEN and CDR2 is SYDVKM. Trimming stripped 4 bases from V and 0 bases from J, with 9 bases between. The CDR3 here is CASSSPGATNEKLFF. In DNA, the CDR3 is TGTGCCAGCAGTTCCCCGGGGGCAACTAATGAAAAACTGTTTTTT.

CDR3 region: CASSPWDTRGSGNTIYF. CDR3 bases: TGTGCCAGCAGCCCTTGGGACACAAGAGGATCTGGAAACACCATATATTTT. The chain combines TRBV7-2 with TRBJ1-3, with D tentatively TRBD1 (6 bases). V shed 5 bases and J shed 1 base, with 18 bases lying between them. Looked up from germline, CDR1 is SGHTA and CDR2 is FQGNSA. The CDR3 is 17 amino acids. Full variable domain (rest looked up from reference TRBV7-2 and TRBJ1-3): GAGVSQSPSNKVTEKGKDVELRCDPISGHTALYWYRQSLGQGLEFLIYFQGNSAPDKSGLPSDRFSAERTGGSVSTLTIQRTQQEDSAVYLCASSPWDTRGSGNTIYFGEGSWLTVV.

This chain connects TRBV12-3 or TRBV12-4 to TRBJ1-2; D call uncertain. The CDR3 is 12 residues long. The V end lost 6 bases, the J end lost 5 bases, and 10 bases lay between the germline ends. This CDR3 reads CASSPDWYGYTF. The CDR3 bases are TGTGCCAGCAGCCCTGACTGGTATGGCTACACCTTC.

This clone was detected only a few times. The rearrangement uses TRBV10-3 and TRBJ1-6, with D perhaps matching TRBD1 (6 bases). Germline values: CDR1 ENHRY, CDR2 SYGVKD. V was trimmed by 8 bases and J by 8 bases, leaving 13 bases between them. This CDR3 comprises 13 residues. The CDR3 sequence: CAIGGSMYSPLHF. The DNA for the CDR3 is TGTGCCATCGGGGGCAGTATGTATTCACCCCTCCACTTT.

The genes are TRBV6-5 and TRBJ2-1; TRBD2 matches 8 bases. Germline lookup yields CDR1 MNHEY and CDR2 SVGAGI. J lost 5 bases, V lost 2 bases, and 5 bases had no gene match. This CDR3 has 15 amino acids. The CDR3 loop is CASSYGTSPNNEQFF. The CDR3, as DNA: TGTGCCAGCAGTTACGGGACTAGTCCAAACAATGAGCAGTTCTTC.

The chain joins TRBV5-1 to TRBJ1-1; 10 bases agree with TRBD1. Germline trimming cut 3 bases from V and 1 base from J; bases unmatched to any gene: 3. Germline values: CDR1 SGHRS, CDR2 YFSETQ. The CDR3 spans 15 residues. The CDR3 sequence is CASSWGTGANTEAFF. CDR3 in DNA: TGCGCCAGCAGCTGGGGGACAGGGGCGAACACTGAAGCTTTCTTT.

The chain employs TRBV29-1 and TRBJ1-6; D might be TRBD1 (5 bases). From germline, CDR1 is SQVTM and CDR2 ANQGSEA. V lost 5 bases and J 8 bases, leaving 13 bases between the germline ends. The CDR3 loop spans 13 amino acids. The CDR3 here is CSVRPQVDSPLHF. The CDR3 DNA is TGCAGCGTTCGCCCACAGGTTGATTCACCCCTCCACTTT. Using reference TRBV29-1 and TRBJ1-6 for the parts outside the CDR3, the full variable domain is SAVISQKPSRDICQRGTSLTIQCQVDSQVTMMFWYRQQPGQSLTLIATANQGSEATYESGFVIDKFPISRPNLTFSTLTVSNMSPEDSSIYLCSVRPQVDSPLHFGNGTRLTVT.

This clone has a handful of counts. CDR3 region: CATSWAGGLNEQYF. CDR3 nucleotides: TGTGCCACCAGCTGGGCAGGGGGCCTAAACGAGCAGTACTTC. V usage is TRBV15 and J usage is TRBJ2-7, with TRBD1 matching 8 bases. V trimming: 5 bases; J trimming: 5 bases; junction bases outside the gene matches: 8. The CDR3 loop spans 14 amino acids. Per germline, CDR1 LNHNV and CDR2 YYDKDF (reference sequence).

The V gene is TRBV27, the J gene TRBJ2-2; D perhaps matches TRBD1 (6 bases). Trimming stripped 0 bases from V and 5 bases from J, with 10 bases between. The germline gives CDR1 MNHEY, CDR2 SMNVEV (reference sequence). The CDR3 sequence is 15 residues long. The CDR3 coding sequence is TGTGCCAGCAGTTTATCCCAGGGGAGAACCGGGGAGCTGTTTTTT. Encoded protein: CASSLSQGRTGELFF.

V is TRBV28 and J is TRBJ2-7; 9 nucleotides align to TRBD2. Germline-derived CDR1 and CDR2 are MDHEN and SYDVKM. The CDR3 sequence is 18 residues long. Trimming took 2 bases from V and 4 from J; bases not matched to a gene: 15. The CDR3 region has the DNA TGTGCCAGCAGTTTACACCCCCGAACTAGCGGGCCCTTTTACGAGCAGTACGTC. This encodes CASSLHPRTSGPFYEQYV.

The chain joins TRBV5-6 to TRBJ2-3; TRBD1 matches 7 bases. Germline loops: CDR1 SGHDT, CDR2 YYEEEE. The CDR3 covers 16 residues. The trim removed 3 bases at V and 3 bases at J, leaving 10 bases unmatched. The CDR3 spells CASSSLTGRYTDTQYF. CDR3 nucleotide sequence: TGTGCCAGCAGCTCCTTGACAGGGCGGTATACAGATACGCAGTATTTT.

The rearrangement joins TRBV3-1 (or the pseudogene TRBV3-2) to TRBJ2-1; 7 nucleotides line up with TRBD2. Germline V gene lookup returns CDR1 LGHDT and CDR2 YNNKEL (reference sequence). Trimming cost V 5 bases and J 7 bases; bases outside gene matches: 14. CDR3 size: 16 residues. CDR3 amino acids: CASSSPGGRSKNEQFF. CDR3 coding DNA: TGTGCCAGCAGCTCACCAGGCGGGAGAAGTAAGAATGAGCAGTTCTTC.

The chain links TRBV10-2 to TRBJ2-1; 7 bases agree with TRBD1. This CDR3 has 12 amino acids. V shed 8 bases, J shed 7 bases, and the junction held 5 bases outside the gene matches. Germline V gene data show CDR1 as WSHSY and CDR2 as SAAADI. In DNA form, the CDR3 reads TGCGCCAGCGTCGACAGGGTAAATGAGCAGTTCTTC. Residues: CASVDRVNEQFF.

The chain links TRBV2 to TRBJ1-1; D unresolved. The germline V and J ends were trimmed by 9 bases and 6 bases, with 11 bases remaining between them. Germline CDR1 reads SNHLY; CDR2 reads FYNNEI. The CDR3 runs 11 residues. This CDR3 reads CARKTGAEAFF. DNA of the CDR3: TGTGCCAGAAAGACGGGAGCTGAAGCTTTCTTT.